This T cell receptor (beta chain) was captured in a study of T cell responses to AZD1222 COVID-19 vaccine. The study's findings and limits: Seropositive status at baseline applied to only five or six AZD1222 recipients. No repertoire was sampled before or during the peak T cell response, only after it.

With regard to this clone: Its cognate antigen is unknown.

The CDR3 sequence is 13 residues long. V was cut by 0 bases and J by 5 bases, with 6 bases left in between. Per the germline V gene, CDR1 is SGDLS and CDR2 is YYNGEE. Sequenced by immunoSEQ multiplex PCR; TCRdb stores in-frame clones only, minus some. The sample includes 100,000 to 120,000 clones, over 90% of them seen just once. This chain connects TRBV9 to TRBJ1-5, with D hard to call. The TCR originated in an adult who received the AZD1222 COVID-19 vaccine. Sequenced material: peripheral blood, taken 28 days after the second AZD1222 dose. Here the CDR3 reads CASSVGGYQPQHF. The CDR3 DNA follows: TGTGCCAGCAGCGTAGGAGGGTATCAGCCCCAGCATTTT. The whole variable domain, filled in from reference TRBV9 and TRBJ1-5, reads DSGVTQTPKHLITATGQRVTLRCSPRSGDLSVYWYQQSLDQGLQFLIQYYNGEERAKGNILERFSAQQFPDLHSELNLSSLELGDSALYFCASSVGGYQPQHFGDGTRLSIL.